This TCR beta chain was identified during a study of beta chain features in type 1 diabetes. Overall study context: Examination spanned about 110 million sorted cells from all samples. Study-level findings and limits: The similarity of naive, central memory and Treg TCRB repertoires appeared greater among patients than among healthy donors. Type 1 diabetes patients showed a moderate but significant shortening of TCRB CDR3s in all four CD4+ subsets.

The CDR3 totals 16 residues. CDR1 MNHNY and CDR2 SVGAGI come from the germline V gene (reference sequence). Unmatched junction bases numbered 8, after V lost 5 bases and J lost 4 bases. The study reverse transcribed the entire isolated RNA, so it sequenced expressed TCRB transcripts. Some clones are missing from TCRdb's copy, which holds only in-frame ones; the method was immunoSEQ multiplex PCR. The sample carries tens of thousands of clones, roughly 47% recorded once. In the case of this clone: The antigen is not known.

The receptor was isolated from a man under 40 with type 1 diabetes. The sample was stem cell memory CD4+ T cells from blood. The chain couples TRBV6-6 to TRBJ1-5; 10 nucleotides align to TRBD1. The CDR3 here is CASSPHGTGENQPQHF. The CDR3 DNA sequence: TGTGCCAGCAGTCCCCACGGGACAGGGGAAAATCAGCCCCAGCATTTT.